One and the same sample provided the 20 T cell receptor beta chains below, sequenced in a study of T cell repertoires in cytomegalovirus infection (dated by TCRdb to the late 2010s). TCRdb shows the sequencer as Illumina HiSeq 1500. TCRdb cleaned the public reads at Q25 with fastp, built clones with MiXCR and kept in-frame beta chains. Rows with a matching CDR3 protein are joined into one entry that keeps the most common DNA and genes. The table for this sample lists over 150,000 distinct CDR3 sequences; roughly 14% of them were counted only once. The biggest ten clones account for 20% to 30% of the sample. The material sequenced was PBMCs. The source of these receptors is a human donor in good health (CMV status not recorded). Some clones in this sample may be carry-over from other donors' samples.

At least ten counts were recorded for this clonotype. V usage is TRBV28 and J usage is TRBJ1-3, with a possible D match to TRBD1 (6 bases). V lost 3 bases to trimming and J lost 2 bases, with 8 bases between them. Germline loops: CDR1 MDHEN, CDR2 SYDVKM. This CDR3 has 14 residues. Here the CDR3 DNA reads TGTGCCAGCAGTTTTAGGACAGCTGGAAACACCATATATTTT. This gives the protein CASSFRTAGNTIYF.

There are many counts of this clonotype. CDR3 loop: CASSLREGVYNEQFF. The DNA of the CDR3 is TGTGCCAGCAGTTTGCGGGAGGGAGTCTACAATGAGCAGTTCTTC. This chain uses TRBV28 with TRBJ2-1; 9 nucleotides align to TRBD2. This CDR3 has 15 residues. Germline values: CDR1 MDHEN, CDR2 SYDVKM. The junction had 3 bases not matched to a gene; V was cut back by 3 bases and J by 3 bases. Based on the CDR3 plus reference TRBV28 and TRBJ2-1, the full variable domain is DVKVTQSSRYLVKRTGEKVFLECVQDMDHENMFWYRQDPGLGLRLIYFSYDVKMKEKGDIPEGYSVSREKKERFSLILESASTNQTSMYLCASSLREGVYNEQFFGPGTRLTVL.

The J gene is TRBJ2-3, the V gene TRBV7-6; 8 nucleotides match TRBD2. CDR3 length equals 15 residues. Trimming at V came to 3 bases and at J to 3 bases, leaving 5 bases not matched to a gene. Germline values: CDR1 SGHVS, CDR2 FNYEAQ. The CDR3 protein is CASSFGGGRTDTQYF. The CDR3 DNA follows: TGTGCCAGCAGCTTCGGGGGGGGGCGAACAGATACGCAGTATTTT.

This clonotype came up many times. This chain connects TRBV28 to TRBJ1-5; 9 bases align to TRBD1. This CDR3 contains 16 residues. With 7 bases clipped from V and 0 bases from J, the junction kept 7 bases outside the gene matches. The germline CDR1 and CDR2 sequences are MDHEN and SYDVKM. The CDR3 sequence is CASITGGQYSNQPQHF. DNA for the CDR3: TGTGCCAGCATCACAGGGGGCCAATATAGCAATCAGCCCCAGCATTTT.

In this sample, this clonotype turned up many times. The V gene is TRBV7-2, the J gene TRBJ2-7, with TRBD1 matching 7 bases. CDR1 is SGHTA, CDR2 FQGNSA, per germline. There are 14 residues in the CDR3. J gave up 5 bases and V 3 bases, and 7 bases lay outside the gene matches. DNA for the CDR3: TGTGCCAGCAGCTTGAACAGGGGAGTAAACGAGCAGTACTTC. Its translation is CASSLNRGVNEQYF. Based on the CDR3 plus reference TRBV7-2 and TRBJ2-7, the full variable domain is GAGVSQSPSNKVTEKGKDVELRCDPISGHTALYWYRQSLGQGLEFLIYFQGNSAPDKSGLPSDRFSAERTGGSVSTLTIQRTQQEDSAVYLCASSLNRGVNEQYFGPGTRLTVT.

This clonotype was counted between two and nine times. The gene calls are TRBV5-1 and TRBJ1-1, with no clear D. V dropped 4 bases and J dropped 0 bases, with 13 bases sitting between them. CDR1 is SGHRS, CDR2 YFSETQ, per germline. This CDR3 has 15 amino acids. CDR3 DNA sequence: TGCGCCAGCAGCCCAAGAGGCAGTTTGAACACTGAAGCTTTCTTT. Protein product: CASSPRGSLNTEAFF. The variable domain in full, with the rest retrieved from reference TRBV5-1 and TRBJ1-1, is KAGVTQTPRYLIKTRGQQVTLSCSPISGHRSVSWYQQTPGQGLQFLFEYFSETQRNKGNFPGRFSGRQFSNSRSEMNVSTLELGDSALYLCASSPRGSLNTEAFFGQGTRLTVV.

This clonotype was counted ten times or more. The rearrangement uses TRBV28 and TRBJ2-3, with a tentative D call TRBD2 (6 bases). CDR3 size: 15 residues. Germline values: CDR1 MDHEN, CDR2 SYDVKM. Trimming left V 6 bases short and J 2 bases short, with 15 bases between. DNA of the CDR3: TGTGCCAGCAGCCAAAAGCGGGCGTACACAGATACGCAGTATTTT. Its protein is CASSQKRAYTDTQYF.

This clonotype was counted only a few times. The chain has TRBV20-1 and TRBJ2-7; D gene unclear. V lost 1 base, J lost 3 bases, and 16 bases lay in between. The CDR3 spans 15 residues. Looked up from germline, CDR1 is DFQATT and CDR2 is SNEGSKA (reference sequence). CDR3 loop: CSARVLSQSSYEQYF. The CDR3 region has the DNA TGCAGTGCTAGAGTCTTAAGTCAGAGTAGCTACGAGCAGTACTTC.

The count of this clonotype is one. The rearrangement joins TRBV6-2 or TRBV6-3 to TRBJ2-3; the D gene could be TRBD1 or TRBD2 (7 bases each). Germline-derived CDR1 and CDR2 are MNHEY and SVGEGT. Trimming took off 2 bases at V and 1 base at J, with 13 bases between the two ends. CDR3 length: 16 amino acids. The DNA of the CDR3 is TGTGCCAGCAGTTACGGGAGGGGGCTCCGCACAGATACGCAGTATTTT. As protein: CASSYGRGLRTDTQYF.

A few counts support this clonotype. The V gene is TRBV12-3 or TRBV12-4, the J gene TRBJ2-1; TRBD1 aligns across 12 bases. V was pared by 0 bases and J by 8 bases, with 5 bases of the junction left unmatched. This CDR3 has 16 amino acids. The DNA of the CDR3 is TGTGCCAGCAGTTTAGCGCTGGGACAGGGGGCGGATGAGCAGTTCTTC. Its protein is CASSLALGQGADEQFF.

This clonotype came up a few times. The chain has TRBV2 and TRBJ2-5; no clear D gene. V lost 7 bases, J lost 0 bases, and 15 bases lay in between. The CDR3 is 15 residues long. Germline V gene lookup returns CDR1 SNHLY and CDR2 FYNNEI. CDR3 DNA sequence: TGTGCCAGCACCTCACGTACAGCGTACCAAGAGACCCAGTACTTC. Its translation: CASTSRTAYQETQYF.

This clonotype was seen repeatedly, ten times or more. The rearrangement joins TRBV7-3 to TRBJ1-2, with 11 bases matching TRBD1. CDR1 SGHTA and CDR2 FQGTGA come from the germline V gene. After removal of 0 bases from V and 3 bases from J, the junction contained 3 bases not matched to a gene. The CDR3 contains 16 residues. The DNA for the CDR3 is TGTGCCAGCAGCTTAACAGCGGGACAGGGGGACTATGGCTACACCTTC. This gives the protein CASSLTAGQGDYGYTF.

This clonotype was picked up many times. CDR3 residues: CASSLRTARAGELFF. CDR3 DNA sequence: TGTGCCAGCAGCCTCAGGACAGCTAGGGCCGGGGAGCTGTTTTTT. The chain joins TRBV7-8 to TRBJ2-2; possible D gene TRBD1, 6 bases. CDR1 is SGHVS and CDR2 is FQNEAQ in the germline V gene. V gave up 5 bases and J gave up 6 bases, with 16 bases separating them. The CDR3 has 15 amino acids.

The CDR3 DNA sequence: TGTGCCAGCTCACTGAGGGAGACCGATGAGCAGTTCTTC. Its translation is CASSLRETDEQFF. The rearrangement joins TRBV18 to TRBJ2-1; tentative D call: TRBD2 (5 bases). Trimming removed 4 bases from V and 8 bases from J, with 12 bases in between. Germline lookup yields CDR1 KGHSH and CDR2 LQKENI. This CDR3 has 13 amino acids.

This clonotype was recorded many times. The chain uses TRBV7-2 and TRBJ2-6; D gene unclear. Trimming cost V 5 bases and J 1 base, with 18 bases left between them. From germline, CDR1 is SGHTA and CDR2 FQGNSA. CDR3 length: 18 amino acids. The CDR3 sequence: CASSIKRVPSSGANVLTF. Written as DNA, the CDR3 is TGTGCCAGCAGCATAAAAAGGGTCCCTAGTTCTGGGGCCAACGTCCTGACTTTC.

The genes are TRBV29-1 and TRBJ1-3, with a possible D match to TRBD1 (5 bases). CDR1 is SQVTM, CDR2 ANQGSEA, per germline. This CDR3 is 16 amino acids long. The V end lost 1 base, the J end lost 0 bases, and 13 bases lay between the germline ends. The CDR3 reads CSVEVLGATSGNTIYF. CDR3 DNA: TGCAGCGTTGAAGTTTTAGGGGCAACCTCTGGAAACACCATATATTTT.

This chain connects TRBV29-1 to TRBJ2-1; unclear D gene. Per the germline V gene, CDR1 is SQVTM and CDR2 is ANQGSEA. The CDR3 is 13 amino acids. V lost 0 bases, J lost 5 bases, and 8 bases lay in between. As DNA, the CDR3 is TGCAGCGTTGAAGATCTTCCAGACAATGAGCAGTTCTTC. It specifies CSVEDLPDNEQFF.

This clonotype was observed at least ten times. The chain couples TRBV28 to TRBJ2-7; TRBD1 matches at 9 bases. Germline lookup yields CDR1 MDHEN and CDR2 SYDVKM. The V segment lost 5 bases and the J segment 2 bases; nucleotides outside the gene matches: 10. There are 16 residues in the CDR3. The CDR3 is CASSAPQGQGTYEQYF. In DNA, the CDR3 is TGTGCCAGCAGTGCCCCTCAAGGACAGGGGACCTACGAGCAGTACTTC. Full variable domain (missing parts from reference TRBV28 and TRBJ2-7): DVKVTQSSRYLVKRTGEKVFLECVQDMDHENMFWYRQDPGLGLRLIYFSYDVKMKEKGDIPEGYSVSREKKERFSLILESASTNQTSMYLCASSAPQGQGTYEQYFGPGTRLTVT.

The chain joins TRBV6-6 to TRBJ2-7; D uncertain. Germline V gives CDR1 MNHNY, CDR2 SVGAGI (reference sequence). CDR3 length: 14 amino acids. V was cut by 0 bases and J by 2 bases, with 8 bases left in between. The CDR3 loop is CASSYSGSAYEQYF. CDR3 sequence (DNA): TGTGCCAGCAGTTACTCAGGGTCCGCCTACGAGCAGTACTTC.

The sample holds many counts of this clonotype. This chain joins TRBV4-1 and TRBJ1-2; no clear D gene. V lost 4 bases, J lost 2 bases, and 14 bases lay in between. This CDR3 is built from 15 residues. Germline-derived CDR1 and CDR2 are MGHRA and YSYEKL. CDR3 sequence (DNA): TGCGCCAGCAGCCGTATAACGGGGATAAACTATGGCTACACCTTC. Its translation is CASSRITGINYGYTF.